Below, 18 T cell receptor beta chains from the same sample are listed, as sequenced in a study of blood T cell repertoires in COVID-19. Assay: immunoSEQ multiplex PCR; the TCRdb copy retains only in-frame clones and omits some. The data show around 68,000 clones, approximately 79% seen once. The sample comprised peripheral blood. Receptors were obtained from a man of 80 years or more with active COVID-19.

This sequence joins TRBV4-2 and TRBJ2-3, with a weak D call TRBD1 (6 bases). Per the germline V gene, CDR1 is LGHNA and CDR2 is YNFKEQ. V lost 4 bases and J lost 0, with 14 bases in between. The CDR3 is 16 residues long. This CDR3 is CASSRSGTTSTDTQYF. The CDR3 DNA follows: TGTGCCAGCAGCCGCTCCGGGACAACTAGCACAGATACGCAGTATTTT.

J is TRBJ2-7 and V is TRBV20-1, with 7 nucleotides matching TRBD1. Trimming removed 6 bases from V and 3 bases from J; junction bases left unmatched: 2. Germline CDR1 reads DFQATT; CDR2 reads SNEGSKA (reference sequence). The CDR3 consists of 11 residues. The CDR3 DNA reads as TGCAGTGCCAGGGACAGCTACGAGCAGTACTTC. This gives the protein CSARDSYEQYF.

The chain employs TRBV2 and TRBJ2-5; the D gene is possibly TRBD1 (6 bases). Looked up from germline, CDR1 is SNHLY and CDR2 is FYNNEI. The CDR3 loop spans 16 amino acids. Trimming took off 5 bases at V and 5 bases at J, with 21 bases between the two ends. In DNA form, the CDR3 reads TGTGCCAGCAGTTATTGGTCGACAGGAGCCGGCGAGACCCAGTACTTC. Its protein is CASSYWSTGAGETQYF.

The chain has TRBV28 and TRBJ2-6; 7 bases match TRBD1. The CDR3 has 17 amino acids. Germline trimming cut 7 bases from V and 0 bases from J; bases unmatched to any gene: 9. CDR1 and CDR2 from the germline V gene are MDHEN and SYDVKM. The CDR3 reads CASISGTVSSGANVLTF. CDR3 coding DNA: TGTGCCAGCATCTCCGGGACAGTAAGCTCTGGGGCCAACGTCCTGACTTTC.

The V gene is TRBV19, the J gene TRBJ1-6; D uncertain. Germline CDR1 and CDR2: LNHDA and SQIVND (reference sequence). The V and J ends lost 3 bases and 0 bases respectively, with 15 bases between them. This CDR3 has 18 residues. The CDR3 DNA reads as TGTGCCAGTAGTATTGCGGGAGGGAGCAGCTCCTATAATTCACCCCTCCACTTT. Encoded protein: CASSIAGGSSSYNSPLHF. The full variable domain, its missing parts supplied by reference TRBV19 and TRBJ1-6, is DGGITQSPKYLFRKEGQNVTLSCEQNLNHDAMYWYRQDPGQGLRLIYYSQIVNDFQKGDIAEGYSVSREKKESFPLTVTSAQKNPTAFYLCASSIAGGSSSYNSPLHFGNGTRLTVT.

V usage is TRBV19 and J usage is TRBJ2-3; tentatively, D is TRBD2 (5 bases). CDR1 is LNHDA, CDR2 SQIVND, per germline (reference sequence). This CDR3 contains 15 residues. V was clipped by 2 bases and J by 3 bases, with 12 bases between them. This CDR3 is CASSIMRVSTDTQYF. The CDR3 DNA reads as TGTGCCAGTAGTATAATGCGGGTTTCGACAGATACGCAGTATTTT.

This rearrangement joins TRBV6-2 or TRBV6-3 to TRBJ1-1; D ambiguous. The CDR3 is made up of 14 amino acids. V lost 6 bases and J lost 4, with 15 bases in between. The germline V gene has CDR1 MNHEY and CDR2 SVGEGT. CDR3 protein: CASSLRPGRTEAFF. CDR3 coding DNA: TGTGCCAGCAGCCTAAGACCTGGGCGCACTGAAGCTTTCTTT.

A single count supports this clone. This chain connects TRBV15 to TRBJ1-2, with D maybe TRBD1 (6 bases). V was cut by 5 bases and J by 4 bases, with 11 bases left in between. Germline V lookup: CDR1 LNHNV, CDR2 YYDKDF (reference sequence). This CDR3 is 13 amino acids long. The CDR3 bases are TGTGCCACCAGCGTCAGGGGTTCCTATGGCTACACCTTC. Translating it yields CATSVRGSYGYTF. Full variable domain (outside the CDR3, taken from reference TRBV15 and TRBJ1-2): DAMVIQNPRYQVTQFGKPVTLSCSQTLNHNVMYWYQQKSSQAPKLLFHYYDKDFNNEADTPDNFQSRRPNTSFCFLDIRSPGLGDTAMYLCATSVRGSYGYTFGSGTRLTVV.

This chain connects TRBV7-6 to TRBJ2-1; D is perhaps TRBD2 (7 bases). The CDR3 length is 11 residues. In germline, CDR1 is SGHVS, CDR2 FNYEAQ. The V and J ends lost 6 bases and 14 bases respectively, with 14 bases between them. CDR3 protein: CASSRGGGKFF. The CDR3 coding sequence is TGTGCCAGCAGTCGCGGGGGCGGAAAGTTCTTC.

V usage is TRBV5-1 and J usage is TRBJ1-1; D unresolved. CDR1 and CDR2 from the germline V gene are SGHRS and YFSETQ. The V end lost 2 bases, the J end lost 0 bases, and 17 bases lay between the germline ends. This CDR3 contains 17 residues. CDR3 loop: CASSFGIEVYLNTEAFF. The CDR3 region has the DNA TGCGCCAGCAGCTTTGGAATCGAGGTGTACCTGAACACTGAAGCTTTCTTT. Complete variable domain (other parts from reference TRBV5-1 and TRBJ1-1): KAGVTQTPRYLIKTRGQQVTLSCSPISGHRSVSWYQQTPGQGLQFLFEYFSETQRNKGNFPGRFSGRQFSNSRSEMNVSTLELGDSALYLCASSFGIEVYLNTEAFFGQGTRLTVV.

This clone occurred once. CDR3 nucleotides: TGTGCCACCAGCCGAGGGACAGGCTCCTACAATGAGCAGTTCTTC. It specifies CATSRGTGSYNEQFF. V usage is TRBV15 and J usage is TRBJ2-1; 8 bases are shared with TRBD1. Germline V CDR1 and CDR2: LNHNV, YYDKDF (reference sequence). There are 15 residues in the CDR3. The J segment lost 0 bases and the V segment lost 5 bases, leaving 3 bases of the junction unmatched. Full variable domain (rest looked up from reference TRBV15 and TRBJ2-1): DAMVIQNPRYQVTQFGKPVTLSCSQTLNHNVMYWYQQKSSQAPKLLFHYYDKDFNNEADTPDNFQSRRPNTSFCFLDIRSPGLGDTAMYLCATSRGTGSYNEQFFGPGTRLTVL.

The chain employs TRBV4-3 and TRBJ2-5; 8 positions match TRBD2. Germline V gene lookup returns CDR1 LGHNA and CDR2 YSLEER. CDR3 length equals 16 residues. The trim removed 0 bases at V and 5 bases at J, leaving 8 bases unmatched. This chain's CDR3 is CASSQESSGGWETQYF. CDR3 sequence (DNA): TGCGCCAGCAGCCAAGAATCCAGCGGGGGATGGGAGACCCAGTACTTC.

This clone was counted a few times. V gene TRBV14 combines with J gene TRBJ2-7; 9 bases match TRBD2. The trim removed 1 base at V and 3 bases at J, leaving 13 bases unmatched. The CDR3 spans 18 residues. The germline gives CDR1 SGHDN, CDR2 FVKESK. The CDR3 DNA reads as TGTGCCAGCAGCCAAGTACAGGGTGCGGCTAGCGGGATCTACGAGCAGTACTTC. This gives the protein CASSQVQGAASGIYEQYF.

The CDR3, as DNA: TGTGCCAGCAGCACCGGGACAGGGTTGGCAGGGGCCAACGTCCTGACTTTC. It specifies CASSTGTGLAGANVLTF. The chain has TRBV7-3 and TRBJ2-6; 9 bases line up with TRBD1. Germline lookup yields CDR1 SGHTA and CDR2 FQGTGA. The CDR3 is 17 amino acids. The V gene end was trimmed by 5 bases and the J gene end by 4 bases; junction bases not matched to a gene: 9.

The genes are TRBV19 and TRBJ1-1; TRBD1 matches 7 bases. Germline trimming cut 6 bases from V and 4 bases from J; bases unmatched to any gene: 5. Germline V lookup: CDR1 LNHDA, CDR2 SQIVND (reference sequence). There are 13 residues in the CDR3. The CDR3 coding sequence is TGTGCCAGTAGGCGACAGGGCGGCACTGAAGCTTTCTTT. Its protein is CASRRQGGTEAFF.

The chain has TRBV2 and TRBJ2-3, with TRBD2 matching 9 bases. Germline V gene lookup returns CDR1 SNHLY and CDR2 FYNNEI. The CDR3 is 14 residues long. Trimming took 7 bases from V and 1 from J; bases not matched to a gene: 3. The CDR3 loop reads CASKTSGGTDTQYF. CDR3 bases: TGTGCCAGCAAGACTAGCGGAGGCACAGATACGCAGTATTTT.

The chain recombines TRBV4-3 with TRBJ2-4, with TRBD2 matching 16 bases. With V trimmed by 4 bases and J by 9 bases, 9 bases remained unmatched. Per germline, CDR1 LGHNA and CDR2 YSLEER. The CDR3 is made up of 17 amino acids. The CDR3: CASSPGTSGRAAVIQYF. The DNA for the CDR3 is TGCGCCAGCAGCCCTGGGACTAGCGGGAGGGCCGCCGTCATTCAGTACTTC.

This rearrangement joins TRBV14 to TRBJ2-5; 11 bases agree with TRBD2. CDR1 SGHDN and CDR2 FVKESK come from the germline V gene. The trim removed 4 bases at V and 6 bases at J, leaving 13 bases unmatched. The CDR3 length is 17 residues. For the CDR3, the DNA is TGTGCCAGCAGCCTGGTTGGTAGCGGGAGGGCCGAGAAGACCCAGTACTTC. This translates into CASSLVGSGRAEKTQYF.